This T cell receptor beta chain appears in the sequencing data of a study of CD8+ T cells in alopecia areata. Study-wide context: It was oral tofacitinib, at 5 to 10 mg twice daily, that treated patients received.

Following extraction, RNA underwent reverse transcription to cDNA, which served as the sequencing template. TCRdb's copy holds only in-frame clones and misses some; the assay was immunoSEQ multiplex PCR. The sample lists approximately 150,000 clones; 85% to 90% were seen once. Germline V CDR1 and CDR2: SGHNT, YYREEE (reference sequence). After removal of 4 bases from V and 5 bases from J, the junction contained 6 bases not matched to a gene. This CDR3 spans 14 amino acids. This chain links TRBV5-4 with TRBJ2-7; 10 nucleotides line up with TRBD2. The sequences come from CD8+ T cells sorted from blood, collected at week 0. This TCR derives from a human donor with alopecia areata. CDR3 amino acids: CASSASGTSDEQYF. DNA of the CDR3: TGTGCCAGCAGCGCCTCCGGGACTAGCGACGAGCAGTACTTC.